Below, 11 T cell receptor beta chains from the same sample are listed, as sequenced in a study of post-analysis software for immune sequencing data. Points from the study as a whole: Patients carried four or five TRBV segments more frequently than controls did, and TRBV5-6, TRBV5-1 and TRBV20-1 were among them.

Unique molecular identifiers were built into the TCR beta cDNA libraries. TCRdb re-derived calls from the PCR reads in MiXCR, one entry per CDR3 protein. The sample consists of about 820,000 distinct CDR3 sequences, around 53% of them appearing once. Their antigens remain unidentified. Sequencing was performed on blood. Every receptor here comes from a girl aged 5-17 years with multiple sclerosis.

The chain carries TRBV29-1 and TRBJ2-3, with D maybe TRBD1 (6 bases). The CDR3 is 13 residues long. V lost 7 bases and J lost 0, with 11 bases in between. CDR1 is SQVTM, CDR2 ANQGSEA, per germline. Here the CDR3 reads CSASTGSTDTQYF. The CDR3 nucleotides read TGCAGCGCCTCGACAGGAAGCACAGATACGCAGTATTTT.

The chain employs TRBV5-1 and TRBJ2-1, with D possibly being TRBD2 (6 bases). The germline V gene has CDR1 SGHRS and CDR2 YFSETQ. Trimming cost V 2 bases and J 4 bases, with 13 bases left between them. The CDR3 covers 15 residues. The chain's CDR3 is CASSFWGEPYNEQFF. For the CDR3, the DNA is TGCGCCAGCAGCTTTTGGGGGGAACCTTACAATGAGCAGTTCTTC.

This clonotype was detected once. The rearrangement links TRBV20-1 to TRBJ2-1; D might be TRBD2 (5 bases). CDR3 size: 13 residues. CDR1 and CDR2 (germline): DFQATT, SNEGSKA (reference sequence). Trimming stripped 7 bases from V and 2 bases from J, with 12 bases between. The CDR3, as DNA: TGCAGTGTCTGGAGAGGGACCTACAATGAGCAGTTCTTC. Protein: CSVWRGTYNEQFF.

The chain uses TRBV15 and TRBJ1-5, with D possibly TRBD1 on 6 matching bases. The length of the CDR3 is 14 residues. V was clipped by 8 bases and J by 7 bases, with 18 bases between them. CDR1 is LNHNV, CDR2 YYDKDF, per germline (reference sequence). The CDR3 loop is CATGGLAGVQPQHF. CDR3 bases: TGTGCCACCGGCGGACTGGCAGGGGTACAGCCCCAGCATTTT.

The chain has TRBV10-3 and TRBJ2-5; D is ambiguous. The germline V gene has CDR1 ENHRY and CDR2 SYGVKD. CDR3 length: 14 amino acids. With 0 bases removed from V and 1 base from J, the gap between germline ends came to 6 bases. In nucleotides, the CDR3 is TGTGCCATCAGTGAGTCGCACAGCCAAGAGACCCAGTACTTC. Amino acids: CAISESHSQETQYF.

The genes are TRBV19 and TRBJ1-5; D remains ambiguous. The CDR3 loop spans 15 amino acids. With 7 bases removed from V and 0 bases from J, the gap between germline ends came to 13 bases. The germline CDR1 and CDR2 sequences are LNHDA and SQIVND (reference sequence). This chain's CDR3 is CASKSGINSNQPQHF. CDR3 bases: TGTGCCAGTAAGAGCGGAATCAATAGCAATCAGCCCCAGCATTTT.

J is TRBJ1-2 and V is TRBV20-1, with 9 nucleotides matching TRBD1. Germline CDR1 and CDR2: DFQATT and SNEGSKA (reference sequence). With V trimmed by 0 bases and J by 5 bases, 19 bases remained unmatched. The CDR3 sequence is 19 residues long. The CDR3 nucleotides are TGCAGTGCTAGAGACCGTCTTGGGACAGGGAAACCCCCATCTTATGGCTACACCTTC. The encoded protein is CSARDRLGTGKPPSYGYTF.

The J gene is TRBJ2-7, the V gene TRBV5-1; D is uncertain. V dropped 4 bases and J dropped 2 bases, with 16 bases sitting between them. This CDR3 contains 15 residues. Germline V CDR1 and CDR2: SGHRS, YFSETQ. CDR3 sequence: CASSRLGSAAYEQYF. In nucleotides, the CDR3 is TGCGCCAGCAGCCGCCTGGGATCGGCAGCCTACGAGCAGTACTTC.

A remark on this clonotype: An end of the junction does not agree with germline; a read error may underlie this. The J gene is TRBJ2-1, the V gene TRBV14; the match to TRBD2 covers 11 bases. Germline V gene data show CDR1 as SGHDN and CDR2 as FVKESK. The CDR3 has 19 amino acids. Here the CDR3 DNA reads TGTGCCAGCAGCCGTACCGGGACTAGCGGCTCGAGCTCCTACAATGAGCAGGTCTTC. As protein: CASSRTGTSGSSSYNEQVF.

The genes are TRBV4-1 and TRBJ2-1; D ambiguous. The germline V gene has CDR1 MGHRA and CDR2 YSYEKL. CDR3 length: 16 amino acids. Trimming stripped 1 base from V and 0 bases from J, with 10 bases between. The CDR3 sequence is CASSQGPTSSYNEQFF. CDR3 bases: TGCGCCAGCAGCCAAGGCCCGACGAGCTCCTACAATGAGCAGTTCTTC.

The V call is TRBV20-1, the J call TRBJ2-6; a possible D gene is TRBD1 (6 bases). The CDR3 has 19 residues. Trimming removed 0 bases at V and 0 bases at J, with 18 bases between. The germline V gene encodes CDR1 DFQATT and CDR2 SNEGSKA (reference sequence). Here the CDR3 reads CSARDTGLWGRSGANVLTF. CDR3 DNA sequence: TGCAGTGCTAGAGATACAGGGCTTTGGGGTCGCTCTGGGGCCAACGTCCTGACTTTC.